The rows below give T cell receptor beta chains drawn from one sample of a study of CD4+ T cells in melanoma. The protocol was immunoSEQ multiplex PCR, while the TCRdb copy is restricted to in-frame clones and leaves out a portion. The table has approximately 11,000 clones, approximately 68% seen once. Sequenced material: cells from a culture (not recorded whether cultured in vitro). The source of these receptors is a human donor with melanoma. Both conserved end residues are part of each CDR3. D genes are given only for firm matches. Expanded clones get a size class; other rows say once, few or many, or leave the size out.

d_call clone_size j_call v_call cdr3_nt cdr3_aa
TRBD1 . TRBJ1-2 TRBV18 TGTGCCAGCTCGCCGCCGGGACAGGCGAGTGGCTACACCTTC CASSPPGQASGYTF
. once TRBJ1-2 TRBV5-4 TGTGCCAGCAGCTTGGAACAGGGTAGAAGCTATGGCTACACCTTC CASSLEQGRSYGYTF
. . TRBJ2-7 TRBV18 TGTGCCAGCTCACGGGACGCCCCCTACGAGCAGTACTTC CASSRDAPYEQYF
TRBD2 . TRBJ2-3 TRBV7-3 TGTGCCAGCAGCCTCCTTGCAGCGGGACCTAGCACAGATACGCAGTATTTT CASSLLAAGPSTDTQYF
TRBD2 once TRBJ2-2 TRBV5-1 TGCGCCAGCAGCTTGGCCGGCGGGGGGGCCTTCGGGGAGCTGTTTTTT CASSLAGGGAFGELFF
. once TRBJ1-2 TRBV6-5 TGTGCCAGCAGTGATGGGTACACCTTC CASSDGYTF
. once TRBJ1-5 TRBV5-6 TGTGCCAGCAGCTTAGGGAGTGGTCAGCCCCAGCATTTT CASSLGSGQPQHF
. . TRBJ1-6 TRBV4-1 TGCGCCAGCAGCCAAGGCTTCACTGGGAATTCACCCCTCCACTTT CASSQGFTGNSPLHF
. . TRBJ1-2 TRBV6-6 TGTGCCAGTTATAGGGGCGCCGAAGGCTACACCTTC CASYRGAEGYTF
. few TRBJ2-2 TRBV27 TGTGCCAGCAGTTCGAGCGGACAGTTGAACACCGGGGAGCTGTTTTTT CASSSSGQLNTGELFF
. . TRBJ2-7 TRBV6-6 TGTGCCAGCAGTTCCTCGGCCGATGCTAGGCTCGAGCAGTACTTC CASSSSADARLEQYF
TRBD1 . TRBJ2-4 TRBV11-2 TGTGCCAGCAGCTCGACGACAGGGGGTGTCATTCAGTACTTC CASSSTTGGVIQYF
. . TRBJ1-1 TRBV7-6 TGTGCCAGCAGCCGTTTCTCGTCCGGGAACACTGAAGCTTTCTTT CASSRFSSGNTEAFF
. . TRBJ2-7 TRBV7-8 TGTGCCAGCAGCTTAGACGGGGGCCACTACTACGAGCAGTACTTC CASSLDGGHYYEQYF
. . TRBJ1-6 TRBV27 TGTGCCAGCAGTTTCTACATGAGCTCCTATAATTCACCCCTCCACTTT CASSFYMSSYNSPLHF
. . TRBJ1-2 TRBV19 TGTGCCAGTAGTATGGCAGGGGACTATGGCTACACCTTC CASSMAGDYGYTF
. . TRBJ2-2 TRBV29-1 TGCAGCGTTCGCTGGGACGCGAACACCGGGGAGCTGTTTTTT CSVRWDANTGELFF
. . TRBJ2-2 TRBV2 TGTGCCAGCAGGGCGGGGACCACCACCGGGGAGCTGTTTTTT CASRAGTTTGELFF
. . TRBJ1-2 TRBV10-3 TGTGCCATCAGTGATCTTAATTCGGCGTCCTATGGCTACACCTTC CAISDLNSASYGYTF
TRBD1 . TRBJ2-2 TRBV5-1 TGCGCCAGCAGCTGGACAGGGGAGGGGGAGCTGTTTTTT CASSWTGEGELFF
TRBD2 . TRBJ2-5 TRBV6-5 TGTGCCAGCCGCCGGGGGGGGTTCCGCGAGACCCAGTACTTC CASRRGGFRETQYF
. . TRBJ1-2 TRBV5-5 TGTGCCAGCAGCGCAGGACCGTTTAACTATGGCTACACCTTC CASSAGPFNYGYTF
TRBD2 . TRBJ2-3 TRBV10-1 TGCGCCAGCAGTGTGACTAGCGAGTCAGATACGCAGTATTTT CASSVTSESDTQYF
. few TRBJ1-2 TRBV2 TGTGCCAGCAGTGAAAGGGGGTATGGCTACACCTTC CASSERGYGYTF
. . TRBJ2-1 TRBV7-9 TGTGCCAGCAGCCCTCCGTCCCCCAGCTCCTACAATGAGCAGTTCTTC CASSPPSPSSYNEQFF
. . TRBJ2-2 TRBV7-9 TGTGCCAGCAGCCCCGGACAGCTACTGAACACCGGGGAGCTGTTTTTT CASSPGQLLNTGELFF
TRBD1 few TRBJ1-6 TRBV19 TGTGCCAGTAGGAACGACAGGGGTAATTCACCCCTCCACTTT CASRNDRGNSPLHF
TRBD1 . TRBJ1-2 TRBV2 TGTGCCAGCAGGGGACTGGACAGGGCGGAGGGAGGCTGCACCTTC CASRGLDRAEGGCTF
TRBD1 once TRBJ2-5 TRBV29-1 TGCAGCGTTGTATCAGGGGGCGGAGAGACCCAGTACTTC CSVVSGGGETQYF
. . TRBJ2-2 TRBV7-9 TGTGCCAGCAGCTTATGGGTCACCGGGGAGCTGTTTTTT CASSLWVTGELFF
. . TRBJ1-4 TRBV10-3 TGTGCCATCAGTGATTCGGGACACCGTGAAAAACTGTTTTTT CAISDSGHREKLFF
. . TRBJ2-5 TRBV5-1 TGCGCCAGCAGCTTGGCCCTCTCCCCAGAAGAGACCCAGTACTTC CASSLALSPEETQYF
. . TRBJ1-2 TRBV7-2 TGTGCCAGCAGCTTAAGGCAGGGTGGATATGGCTACACCTTC CASSLRQGGYGYTF
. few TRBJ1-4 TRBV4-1 TGCGCCAGCAGCCTCCAATGGCTGGAACTAAGGGAAAAACTGTTTTTT CASSLQWLELREKLFF
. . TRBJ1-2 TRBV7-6 TGTGCCAGCAGCTTAGCTGAGGGGACGGATGGCTACACCTTC CASSLAEGTDGYTF
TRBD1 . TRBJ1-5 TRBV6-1 TGTGCCAGCAGTGTGGGTACAGGGGGGGGGAATCAGCCCCAGCATTTT CASSVGTGGGNQPQHF
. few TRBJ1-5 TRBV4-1 TGCGCCAGCAGCCAAGATGAGGGGGGTAATCAGCCCCAGCATTTT CASSQDEGGNQPQHF
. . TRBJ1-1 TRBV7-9 TGTGCCAGCAGCCGGAGGGGGGGAGGCGGCACTGAAGCTTTCTTT CASSRRGGGGTEAFF
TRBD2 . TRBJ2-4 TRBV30 TGTGCCTCGCGGGGGGGGCCGAACATTCAGTACTTC CASRGGPNIQYF
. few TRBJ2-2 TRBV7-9 TGTGCCAGCAGCTTAGCAGGCTACACCGGGGAGCTGTTTTTT CASSLAGYTGELFF
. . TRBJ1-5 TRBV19 TGTGCCAGTAGGGATCCCAGGGGCGGACAGCCCCAGCATTTT CASRDPRGGQPQHF
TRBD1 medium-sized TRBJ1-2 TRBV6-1 TGTGCCAGCGAACAGGGGAACTATGGCTACACCTTC CASEQGNYGYTF
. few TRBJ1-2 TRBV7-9 TGTGCCAGCAGCACTGGACAGACCGGGACGCATGGCTACACCTTC CASSTGQTGTHGYTF
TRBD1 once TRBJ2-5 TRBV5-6 TGTGCCAGCAGCTTCCGGACAGGATACCAAGAGACCCAGTACTTC CASSFRTGYQETQYF
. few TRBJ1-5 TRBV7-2 TGTGCCAGCAGCACGGGACAAGCCAAGAATCAGCCCCAGCATTTT CASSTGQAKNQPQHF
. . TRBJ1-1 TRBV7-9 TGTGCCAGCGTACAGAAATTGAACACTGAAGCTTTCTTT CASVQKLNTEAFF